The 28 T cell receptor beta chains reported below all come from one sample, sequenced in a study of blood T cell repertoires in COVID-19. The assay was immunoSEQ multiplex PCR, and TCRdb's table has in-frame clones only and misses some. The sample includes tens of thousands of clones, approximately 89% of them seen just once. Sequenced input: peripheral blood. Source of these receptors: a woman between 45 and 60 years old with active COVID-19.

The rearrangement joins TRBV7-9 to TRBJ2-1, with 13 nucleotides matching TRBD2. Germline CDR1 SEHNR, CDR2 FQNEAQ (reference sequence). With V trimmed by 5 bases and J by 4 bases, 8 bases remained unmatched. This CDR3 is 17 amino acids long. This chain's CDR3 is CASSPSGLAGIYNEQFF. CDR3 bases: TGTGCCAGCAGCCCTTCGGGACTAGCGGGAATATACAATGAGCAGTTCTTC.

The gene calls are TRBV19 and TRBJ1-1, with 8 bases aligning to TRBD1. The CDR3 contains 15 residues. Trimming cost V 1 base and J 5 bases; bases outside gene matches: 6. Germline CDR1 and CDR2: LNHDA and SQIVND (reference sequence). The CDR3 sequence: CASSIVADRGTEAFF. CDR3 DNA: TGTGCCAGTAGTATAGTAGCAGACAGGGGAACTGAAGCTTTCTTT.

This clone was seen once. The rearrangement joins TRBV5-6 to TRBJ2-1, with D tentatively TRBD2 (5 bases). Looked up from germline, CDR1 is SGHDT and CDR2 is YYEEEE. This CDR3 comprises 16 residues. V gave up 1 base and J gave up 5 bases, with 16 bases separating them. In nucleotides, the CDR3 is TGTGCCAGCAGCTTGCGGGCTAGCAGAATGGACAATGAGCAGTTCTTC. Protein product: CASSLRASRMDNEQFF.

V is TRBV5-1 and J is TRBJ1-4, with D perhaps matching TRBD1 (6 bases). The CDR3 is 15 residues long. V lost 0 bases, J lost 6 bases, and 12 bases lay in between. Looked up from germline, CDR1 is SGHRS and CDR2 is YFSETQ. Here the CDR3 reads CASSLGRTDHEKLFF. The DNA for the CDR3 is TGCGCCAGCAGCTTGGGCCGGACAGATCATGAAAAACTGTTTTTT.

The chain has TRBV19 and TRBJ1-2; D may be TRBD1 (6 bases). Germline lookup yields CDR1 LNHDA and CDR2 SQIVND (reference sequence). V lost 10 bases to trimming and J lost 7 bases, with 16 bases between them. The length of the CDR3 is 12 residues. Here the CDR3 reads CAIRGGPSGYTF. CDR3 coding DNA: TGTGCCATCCGCGGGGGGCCTTCTGGCTACACCTTC.

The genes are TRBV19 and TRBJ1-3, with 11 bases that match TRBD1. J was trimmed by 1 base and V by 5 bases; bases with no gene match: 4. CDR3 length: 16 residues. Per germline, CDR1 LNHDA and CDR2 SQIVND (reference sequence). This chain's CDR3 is CASSPGTGGSGNTIYF. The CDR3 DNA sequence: TGTGCCAGTAGTCCAGGGACAGGGGGTTCTGGAAACACCATATATTTT.

The CDR3 reads CASSPRGKSYEQYF. The CDR3 coding sequence is TGCGCCAGCAGCCCCCGGGGGAAATCCTACGAGCAGTACTTC. This chain connects TRBV10-1 to TRBJ2-7, with a tentative D call TRBD2 (6 bases). Looked up from germline, CDR1 is WNHNN and CDR2 is SYGVQD (reference sequence). The CDR3 totals 14 residues. Trimming took off 6 bases at V and 1 base at J, with 13 bases between the two ends.

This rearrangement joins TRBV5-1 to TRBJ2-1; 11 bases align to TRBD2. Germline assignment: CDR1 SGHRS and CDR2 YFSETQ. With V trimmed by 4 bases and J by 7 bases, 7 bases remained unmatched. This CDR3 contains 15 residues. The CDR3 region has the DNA TGCGCCAGCAGCCCCATAGCGGGAGGGGGAAATGAGCAGTTCTTC. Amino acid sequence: CASSPIAGGGNEQFF.

The CDR3 nucleotides are TGTGCCAGCAGTTTGGGGAGTCTTTACGAGCAGTACTTC. This sequence encodes CASSLGSLYEQYF. The genes are TRBV27 and TRBJ2-7; a weak D match, TRBD2 (5 bases). The CDR3 sequence is 13 residues long. Deletions cut 3 bases from V and 4 bases from J, with 10 bases between. CDR1 is MNHEY, CDR2 SMNVEV, per germline (reference sequence).

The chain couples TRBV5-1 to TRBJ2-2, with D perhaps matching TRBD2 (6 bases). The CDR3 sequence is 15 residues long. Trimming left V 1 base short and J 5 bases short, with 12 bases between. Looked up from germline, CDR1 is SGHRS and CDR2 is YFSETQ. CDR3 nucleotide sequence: TGCGCCAGCAGCTTGCGGGAGATGGGGACCGGGGAGCTGTTTTTT. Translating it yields CASSLREMGTGELFF.

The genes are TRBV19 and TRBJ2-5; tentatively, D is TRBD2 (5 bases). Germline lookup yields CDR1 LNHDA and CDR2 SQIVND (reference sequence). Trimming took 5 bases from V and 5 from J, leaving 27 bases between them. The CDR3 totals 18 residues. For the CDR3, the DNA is TGTGCCAGTAGTTCCGTCGGGGTTAGGCTCGCTAACCGGGAGACCCAGTACTTC. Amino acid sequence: CASSSVGVRLANRETQYF.

The CDR3 DNA sequence: TGTGCCAGCAGGGGGACAGGCCAAGAGACCCAGTACTTC. It specifies CASRGTGQETQYF. The gene calls are TRBV12-3 or TRBV12-4 and TRBJ2-5; 8 positions agree with TRBD1. J gave up 1 base and V 6 bases, and 1 base lay outside the gene matches. The CDR3 is 13 amino acids.

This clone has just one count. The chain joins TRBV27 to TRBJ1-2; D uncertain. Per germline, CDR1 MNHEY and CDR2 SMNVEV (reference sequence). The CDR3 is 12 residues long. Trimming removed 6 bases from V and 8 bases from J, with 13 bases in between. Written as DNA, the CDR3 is TGTGCCAGCAGCCCGAAGCCGGGGGGCTACACCTTC. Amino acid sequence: CASSPKPGGYTF.

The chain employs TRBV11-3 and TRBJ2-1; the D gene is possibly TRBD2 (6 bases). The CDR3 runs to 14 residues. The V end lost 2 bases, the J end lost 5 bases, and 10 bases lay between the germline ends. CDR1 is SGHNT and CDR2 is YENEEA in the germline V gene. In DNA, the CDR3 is TGTGCCAGCAGCTTATATGCGGGACACAATGAGCAGTTCTTC. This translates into CASSLYAGHNEQFF.

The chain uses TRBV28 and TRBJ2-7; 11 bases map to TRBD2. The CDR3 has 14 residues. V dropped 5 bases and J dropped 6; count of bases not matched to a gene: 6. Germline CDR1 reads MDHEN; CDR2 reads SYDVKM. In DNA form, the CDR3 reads TGTGCCAGCAGTCTACTAGCGGGAGATGGCGAGCAGTACTTC. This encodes CASSLLAGDGEQYF.

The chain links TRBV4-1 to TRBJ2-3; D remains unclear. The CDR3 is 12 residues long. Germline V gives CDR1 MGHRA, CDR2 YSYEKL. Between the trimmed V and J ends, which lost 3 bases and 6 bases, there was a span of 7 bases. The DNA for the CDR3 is TGCGCCAGCAGCCACGAGAGGGATACGCAGTATTTT. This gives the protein CASSHERDTQYF.

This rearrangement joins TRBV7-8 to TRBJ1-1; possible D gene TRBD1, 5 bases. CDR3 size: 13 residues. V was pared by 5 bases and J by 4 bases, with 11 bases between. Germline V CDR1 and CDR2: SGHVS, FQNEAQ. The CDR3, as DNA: TGTGCCAGCAGCAGGGGTTCGAGCACTGAAGCTTTCTTT. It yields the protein CASSRGSSTEAFF.

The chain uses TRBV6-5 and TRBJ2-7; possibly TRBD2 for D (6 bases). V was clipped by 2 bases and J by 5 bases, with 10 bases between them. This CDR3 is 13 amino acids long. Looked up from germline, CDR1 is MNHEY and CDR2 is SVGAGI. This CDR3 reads CASSYGSGDEQYF. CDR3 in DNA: TGTGCCAGCAGTTACGGTAGCGGCGACGAGCAGTACTTC.

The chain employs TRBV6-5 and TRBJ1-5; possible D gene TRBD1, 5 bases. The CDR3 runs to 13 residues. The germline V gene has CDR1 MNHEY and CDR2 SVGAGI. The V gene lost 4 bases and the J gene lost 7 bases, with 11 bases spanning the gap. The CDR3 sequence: CASSWGREQPQHF. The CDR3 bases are TGTGCCAGCAGTTGGGGCCGGGAGCAGCCCCAGCATTTT.

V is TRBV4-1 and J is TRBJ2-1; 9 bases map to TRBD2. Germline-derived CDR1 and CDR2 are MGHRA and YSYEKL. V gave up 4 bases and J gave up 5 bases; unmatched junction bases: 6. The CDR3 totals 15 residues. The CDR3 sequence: CASSRTSGLNNEQFF. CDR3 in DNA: TGCGCCAGCAGCCGTACTAGCGGGCTTAACAATGAGCAGTTCTTC.

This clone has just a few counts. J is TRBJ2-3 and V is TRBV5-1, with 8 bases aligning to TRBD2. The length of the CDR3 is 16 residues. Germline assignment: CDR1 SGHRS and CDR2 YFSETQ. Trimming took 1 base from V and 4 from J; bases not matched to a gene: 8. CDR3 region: CASSLSPLGGADTQYF. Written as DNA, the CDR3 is TGCGCCAGCAGCTTGTCTCCTCTCGGGGGGGCAGATACGCAGTATTTT.

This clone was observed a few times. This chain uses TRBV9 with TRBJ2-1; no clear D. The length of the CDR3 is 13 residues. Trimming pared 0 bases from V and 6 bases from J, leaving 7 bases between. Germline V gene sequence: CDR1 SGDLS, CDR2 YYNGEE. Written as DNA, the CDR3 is TGTGCCAGCAGCGTAGCCTCAGGCAATGAGCAGTTCTTC. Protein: CASSVASGNEQFF. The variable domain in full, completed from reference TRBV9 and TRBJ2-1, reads DSGVTQTPKHLITATGQRVTLRCSPRSGDLSVYWYQQSLDQGLQFLIQYYNGEERAKGNILERFSAQQFPDLHSELNLSSLELGDSALYFCASSVASGNEQFFGPGTRLTVL.

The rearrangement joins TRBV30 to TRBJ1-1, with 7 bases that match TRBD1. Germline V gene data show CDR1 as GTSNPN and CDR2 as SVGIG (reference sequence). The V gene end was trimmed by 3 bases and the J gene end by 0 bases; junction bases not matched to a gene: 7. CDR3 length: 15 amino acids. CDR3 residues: CAWRKPGGMNTEAFF. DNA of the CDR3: TGTGCCTGGAGAAAGCCAGGGGGAATGAACACTGAAGCTTTCTTT.

DNA for the CDR3: TGTGCCAGTAGTAATTTCCCGGGACAGGGGCCGGAACCTGAAGCTTTCTTT. Protein product: CASSNFPGQGPEPEAFF. The chain has TRBV19 and TRBJ1-1; 10 bases are a match to TRBD1. The CDR3 consists of 17 residues. The V segment lost 4 bases and the J segment 6 bases; nucleotides outside the gene matches: 14. Germline V gives CDR1 LNHDA, CDR2 SQIVND (reference sequence).

The CDR3 nucleotides are TGTGCCAGTAGTGATACAGGGGATAATCAGCCCCAGCATTTT. This sequence encodes CASSDTGDNQPQHF. V gene TRBV19 combines with J gene TRBJ1-5; TRBD1 matches at 7 bases. The ends lost 5 bases at V and 4 bases at J; junction bases unmatched: 5. CDR1 and CDR2 (germline): LNHDA, SQIVND (reference sequence). This CDR3 spans 14 amino acids.

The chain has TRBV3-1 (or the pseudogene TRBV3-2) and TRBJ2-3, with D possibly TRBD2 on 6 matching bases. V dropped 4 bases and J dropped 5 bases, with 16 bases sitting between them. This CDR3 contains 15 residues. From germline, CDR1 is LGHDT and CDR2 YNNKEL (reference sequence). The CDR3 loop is CASSPGREYGDTQYF. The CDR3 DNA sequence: TGTGCCAGCAGCCCCGGACGGGAGTATGGAGATACGCAGTATTTT.

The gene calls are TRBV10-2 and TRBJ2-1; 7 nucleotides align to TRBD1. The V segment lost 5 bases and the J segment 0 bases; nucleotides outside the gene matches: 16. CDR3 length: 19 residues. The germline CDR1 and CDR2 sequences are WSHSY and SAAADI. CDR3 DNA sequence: TGCGCCAGCAGTCTACAGGGGTCGGGGAGCGGTATCTCCTACAATGAGCAGTTCTTC. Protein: CASSLQGSGSGISYNEQFF.

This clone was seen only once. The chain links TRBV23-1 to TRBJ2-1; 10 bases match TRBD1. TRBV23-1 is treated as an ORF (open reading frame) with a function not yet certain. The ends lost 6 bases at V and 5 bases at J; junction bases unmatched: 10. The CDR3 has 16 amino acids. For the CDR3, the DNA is TGCGCCAGCAGACCCTCTGACAGGGGGCTCCACAATGAGCAGTTCTTC. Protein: CASRPSDRGLHNEQFF.